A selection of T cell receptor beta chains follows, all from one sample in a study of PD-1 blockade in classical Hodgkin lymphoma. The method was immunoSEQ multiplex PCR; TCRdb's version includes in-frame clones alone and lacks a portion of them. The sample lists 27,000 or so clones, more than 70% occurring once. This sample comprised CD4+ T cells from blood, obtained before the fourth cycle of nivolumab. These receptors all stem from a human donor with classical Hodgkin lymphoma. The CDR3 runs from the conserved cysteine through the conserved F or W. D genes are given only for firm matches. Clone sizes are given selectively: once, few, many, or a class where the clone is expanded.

TGTGCCAGTAGTAGCGGGGGTCGCTCCTACAATGAGCAGTTCTTC	CASSSGGRSYNEQFF	TRBJ2-1	once	TRBV19	TRBD2
TGTGCCAGTAGTACCGGACAGGGTTACAAAGTGGTTACTGAAGCTTTCTTT	CASSTGQGYKVVTEAFF	TRBJ1-1	NA	TRBV19	TRBD1
TGCGCCAGCAGCTTCCCGGACGGGTACACTGAAGCTTTCTTT	CASSFPDGYTEAFF	TRBJ1-1	NA	TRBV5-1	NA
TGTGCTAGTGGCCCTCTTTCAGCAACTAATGAAAAACTGTTTTTT	CASGPLSATNEKLFF	TRBJ1-4	NA	TRBV12-5	NA
TGCAGTGCTAAAGGCTACACCTTC	CSAKGYTF	TRBJ1-2	NA	TRBV20-1	NA
TGTGCCAGCAGTCCCGGACCCCCCTACGAGCAGTACTTC	CASSPGPPYEQYF	TRBJ2-7	NA	TRBV27	NA
TGCGCCAGCAGCTTGACGGCTAGCGGGCTAACCTACGAGCAGTACTTC	CASSLTASGLTYEQYF	TRBJ2-7	NA	TRBV5-1	TRBD2
TGTGCCAGCAGCCAAACGCCGACAGGGGGGTACGAGCAGTACTTC	CASSQTPTGGYEQYF	TRBJ2-7	NA	TRBV14	TRBD1
TGTGCCAGCAGTAGAAGTGTGTATCAGCCCCAGCATTTT	CASSRSVYQPQHF	TRBJ1-5	NA	TRBV6-5	NA
TGCGCCAGCAGCTGGGACTTAAACCCTGAGCAGTACTTC	CASSWDLNPEQYF	TRBJ2-7	NA	TRBV5-1	NA
TGTGCCAGCAGTTCTCGTGACGGAACAGGGGTCCGTGGCTACACCTTC	CASSSRDGTGVRGYTF	TRBJ1-2	NA	TRBV6-5	TRBD1
TGCGCCAGCAGCCAAGGAACCCGGACAGGGTCCAATCAGCCCCAGCATTTT	CASSQGTRTGSNQPQHF	TRBJ1-5	NA	TRBV4-1	TRBD1
TGTGCCAGCAATCGACCCGGGACAGCCTCCTATGGCTACACCTTC	CASNRPGTASYGYTF	TRBJ1-2	few	TRBV6-1	TRBD1
TGTGCCAGCACAGCCGCCGGGGGCGCTAACTATGGCTACACCTTC	CASTAAGGANYGYTF	TRBJ1-2	NA	TRBV27	NA
TGTGCCAGCAGTGGACTAGCGGTAAGCACAGATACGCAGTATTTT	CASSGLAVSTDTQYF	TRBJ2-3	NA	TRBV4-2	TRBD2
TGTGCCAGCAGCTTAGTTGCGGGAGCGGGGGGAGAGACCCAGTACTTC	CASSLVAGAGGETQYF	TRBJ2-5	NA	TRBV7-9	TRBD2
TGTGCCAGCAGCTTAGGATACTATGGCTACACCTTC	CASSLGYYGYTF	TRBJ1-2	NA	TRBV11-2	NA
TGTGCCAGCAGCTTTTTTCTGAGCAATCAGCCCCAGCATTTT	CASSFFLSNQPQHF	TRBJ1-5	NA	TRBV5-5	NA
TGTGCCAGCAGCCCGGGGACTAGATCACACAATGAGCAGTTCTTC	CASSPGTRSHNEQFF	TRBJ2-1	NA	TRBV11-3	TRBD2
TGTGCCAGCAGCCGACAGCTCGCAACTAATGAAAAACTGTTTTTT	CASSRQLATNEKLFF	TRBJ1-4	NA	TRBV2	NA
TGTGCCAGCAGTGCCCCCGGGACATTCTCCGAGCAGTACTTC	CASSAPGTFSEQYF	TRBJ2-7	NA	TRBV2	NA
TGTGCCAGCAGCTCTCGAGGGGGGCGTCAGAGACGCACAGATACGCAGTATTTT	CASSSRGGRQRRTDTQYF	TRBJ2-3	NA	TRBV7-9	NA
TGTGCCTGGCTTAGGGGACGGGGGGAAGCTTTCTTT	CAWLRGRGEAFF	TRBJ1-1	NA	TRBV30	NA
TGTGCCAGCAGCTCGCCCGTTGCAGGGAGCACCGGGGAGCTGTTTTTT	CASSSPVAGSTGELFF	TRBJ2-2	once	TRBV7-9	NA
TGCAGTGTGAGCACCCGGGAGACCCAGTACTTC	CSVSTRETQYF	TRBJ2-5	NA	TRBV20-1	NA
TGTGCCAGCAGTGAAGGGCACCTAGTCTCCTACGAGCAGTACTTC	CASSEGHLVSYEQYF	TRBJ2-7	NA	TRBV2	NA
TGTGCCAGCAGCCCACGGAAGGGGGCGTTGGGAAACACCATATATTTT	CASSPRKGALGNTIYF	TRBJ1-3	NA	TRBV4-2	TRBD1
TGTGCCAGCAGCTTGGCGGGGACAGCTATACAAGAGACCCAGTACTTC	CASSLAGTAIQETQYF	TRBJ2-5	NA	TRBV5-6	TRBD1
TGTGCCAGCAGCCCGGGGAGGGGGGGCATGGCCAAAAACATTCAGTACTTC	CASSPGRGGMAKNIQYF	TRBJ2-4	NA	TRBV2	NA
TGCGCCAGCAGCTTCAGCCTAGCCGGACCAGATACGCAGTATTTT	CASSFSLAGPDTQYF	TRBJ2-3	NA	TRBV5-1	NA
TGTGCCAGCAGTCCTTACAGGGGGGGAGGCTATGGCTACACCTTC	CASSPYRGGGYGYTF	TRBJ1-2	NA	TRBV27	TRBD1
TGTGCCAGCAGCACGGGCGGACAGGGGGACTATGGCTACACCTTC	CASSTGGQGDYGYTF	TRBJ1-2	NA	TRBV5-4	TRBD1
TGTGCCAGCAGATCTCCAGCGGGGGTCTCCTACAATGAGCAGTTCTTC	CASRSPAGVSYNEQFF	TRBJ2-1	NA	TRBV27	TRBD2
TGTGCCAGCAGCGGATATGGGGGCTACACCTTC	CASSGYGGYTF	TRBJ1-2	NA	TRBV6-6	NA
TGTGCCAGCATTGGACTCCCGAACACTGAAGCTTTCTTT	CASIGLPNTEAFF	TRBJ1-1	NA	TRBV2	NA
TGTGCCAGCAGTTTACCCCGAGGGCAGGGGAAGGGTGAGCAGTACTTC	CASSLPRGQGKGEQYF	TRBJ2-7	once	TRBV28	NA
TGTGCCAGTAGTATTGCGTACGACAGGGGCGATGAGCAGTTCTTC	CASSIAYDRGDEQFF	TRBJ2-1	once	TRBV19	TRBD1
TGTGCCATCAGGGGGACTAGCGGGAGTTGGACTATCTACAATGAGCAGTTCTTC	CAIRGTSGSWTIYNEQFF	TRBJ2-1	NA	TRBV10-3	TRBD2
TGTGCCAGCAGCTTGTGGTCCTACGAGCAGTACTTC	CASSLWSYEQYF	TRBJ2-7	NA	TRBV5-4	NA
TGTGCCAGCAGTGACTCTGGGGACACCGGGGAGCTGTTTTTT	CASSDSGDTGELFF	TRBJ2-2	NA	TRBV6-4	NA
TGTGCCAGCAGCCAAGGTCCTAGCTTGGCAGATACGCAGTATTTT	CASSQGPSLADTQYF	TRBJ2-3	NA	TRBV14	NA
TGTGCCTGGGGAGGAGCGGTTAGCACAGATACGCAGTATTTT	CAWGGAVSTDTQYF	TRBJ2-3	NA	TRBV30	NA
TGTGCCAGTAGTATTTGGGTGACAGGGGGCGAATCTTCACCCCTCCACTTT	CASSIWVTGGESSPLHF	TRBJ1-6	once	TRBV19	TRBD1
TGTGCCAGCAGCTACACAGGGGGCGGAGAGCAGTTCTTC	CASSYTGGGEQFF	TRBJ2-1	NA	TRBV7-9	TRBD1
TGTGCCATCAGCGCACACAGCGGGAACCCCGAGCAGTACTTC	CAISAHSGNPEQYF	TRBJ2-7	once	TRBV10-3	TRBD2
TGCGCCAGCAGCCTCGTCCCGGGACAGGGTAATGAGCAGTTCTTC	CASSLVPGQGNEQFF	TRBJ2-1	NA	TRBV5-1	TRBD1
TGTGCCAGCAACACGCTCGTAGGACAGGGCTCCTACGAGCAGTACTTC	CASNTLVGQGSYEQYF	TRBJ2-7	NA	TRBV2	TRBD1
TGTGCCAGTAGTATAGCGGCCCCCTACGAGCAGTACTTC	CASSIAAPYEQYF	TRBJ2-7	NA	TRBV19	NA
TGTGCCAGCAGCCCCCCAACGACGTTCGAAGCTTTCTTT	CASSPPTTFEAFF	TRBJ1-1	NA	TRBV5-5	NA
TGTGCCAGTAGTCCGGGACAGGGGTACGAAAAACTGTTTTTT	CASSPGQGYEKLFF	TRBJ1-4	NA	TRBV19	TRBD1
TGTGCCAGCAGTTTGGACATATATAGCAATCAGCCCCAGCATTTT	CASSLDIYSNQPQHF	TRBJ1-5	once	TRBV6-6	NA
TGTGCCAGCAGACCCCCACTAGCGGGGAAAACCGGGGAGCTGTTTTTT	CASRPPLAGKTGELFF	TRBJ2-2	NA	TRBV7-2	TRBD2